These 3 T cell receptor beta chains share one sample of origin, sequenced in a study of shared clonotypes between healthy human individuals. Assay: immunoSEQ multiplex PCR; the TCRdb copy retains only in-frame clones and omits some. This table has roughly 1 million clones, about four fifths appearing once. The specimen sequenced was memory CD4+ T cells from PBMCs. Specified subset: CD45RA-negative fraction. The receptors derive from a man younger than 35 in good health. Some clones in this sample may be carry-over from other donors' samples.

This clone turned up a few times. The V gene is TRBV7-6, the J gene TRBJ2-1; a weak D match, TRBD2 (5 bases). V was pared by 5 bases and J by 8 bases, with 19 bases between. CDR3 length: 15 amino acids. Germline V lookup: CDR1 SGHVS, CDR2 FNYEAQ. CDR3 in amino acids: CASSPAVTPLDEQFF. CDR3 coding DNA: TGTGCCAGCAGCCCAGCGGTCACCCCCCTGGATGAGCAGTTCTTC.

This clone was recorded once. The gene calls are TRBV7-8 and TRBJ2-3, with D possibly being TRBD2 (6 bases). The CDR3 contains 14 residues. The V gene's germline CDR1 is SGHVS and CDR2 FQNEAQ. V was shortened by 3 bases and J by 2 bases, with 9 bases between the two germline ends. Here the CDR3 reads CASSLTRNTDTQYF. The CDR3 DNA reads as TGTGCCAGCAGCTTGACTAGAAACACAGATACGCAGTATTTT.

V and J are TRBV6-5 and TRBJ2-3, with D uncertain. Trimming left V 5 bases short and J 5 bases short, with 14 bases between. The CDR3 is made up of 14 amino acids. Germline CDR1 reads MNHEY; CDR2 reads SVGAGI. The CDR3 nucleotides are TGTGCCAGCAGTGCACGAGTATTACAAGATACGCAGTATTTT. Its translation is CASSARVLQDTQYF.